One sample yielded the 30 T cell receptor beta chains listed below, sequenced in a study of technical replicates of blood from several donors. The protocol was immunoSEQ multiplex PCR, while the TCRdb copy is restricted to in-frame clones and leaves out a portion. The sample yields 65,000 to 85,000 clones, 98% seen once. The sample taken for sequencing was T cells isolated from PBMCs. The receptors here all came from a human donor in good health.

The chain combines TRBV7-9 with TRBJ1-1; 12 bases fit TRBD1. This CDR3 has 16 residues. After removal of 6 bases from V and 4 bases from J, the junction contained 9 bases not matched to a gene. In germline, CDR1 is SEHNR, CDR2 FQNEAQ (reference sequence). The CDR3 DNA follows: TGTGCCAGCAGGTCAACCGGGACAGGGGGCGGCACTGAAGCTTTCTTT. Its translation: CASRSTGTGGGTEAFF.

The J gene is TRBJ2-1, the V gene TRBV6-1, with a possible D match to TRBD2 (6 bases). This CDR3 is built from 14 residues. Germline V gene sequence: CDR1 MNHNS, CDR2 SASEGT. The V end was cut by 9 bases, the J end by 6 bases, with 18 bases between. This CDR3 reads CASSQMRRGNEQFF. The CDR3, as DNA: TGTGCCAGTTCCCAGATGAGGCGGGGCAATGAGCAGTTCTTC.

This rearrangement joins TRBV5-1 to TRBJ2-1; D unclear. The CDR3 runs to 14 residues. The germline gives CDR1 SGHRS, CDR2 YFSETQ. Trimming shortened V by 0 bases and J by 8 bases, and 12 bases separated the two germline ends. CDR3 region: CASSLVNSHDEQFF. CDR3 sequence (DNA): TGCGCCAGCAGCTTGGTCAATAGCCACGATGAGCAGTTCTTC.

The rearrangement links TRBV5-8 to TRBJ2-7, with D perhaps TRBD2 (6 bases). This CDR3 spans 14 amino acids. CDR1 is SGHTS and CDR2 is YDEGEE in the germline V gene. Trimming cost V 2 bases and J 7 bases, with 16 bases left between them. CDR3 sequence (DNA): TGTGCCAGCAGCTTCGAGGGCCGGGCGGGAGAGCAGTACTTC. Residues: CASSFEGRAGEQYF.

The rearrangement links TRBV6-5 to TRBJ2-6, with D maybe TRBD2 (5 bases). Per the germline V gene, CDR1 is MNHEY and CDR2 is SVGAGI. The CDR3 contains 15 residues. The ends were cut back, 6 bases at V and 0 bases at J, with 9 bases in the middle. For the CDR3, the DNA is TGTGCCAGCAGCACCGGGGTCTCTGGGGCCAACGTCCTGACTTTC. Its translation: CASSTGVSGANVLTF.

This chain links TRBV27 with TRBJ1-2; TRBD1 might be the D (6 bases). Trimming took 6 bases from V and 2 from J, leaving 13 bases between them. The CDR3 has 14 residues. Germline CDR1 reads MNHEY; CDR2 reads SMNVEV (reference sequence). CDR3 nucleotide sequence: TGTGCCAGCAGCCCCGGCAGGGGAAACTATGGCTACACCTTC. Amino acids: CASSPGRGNYGYTF.

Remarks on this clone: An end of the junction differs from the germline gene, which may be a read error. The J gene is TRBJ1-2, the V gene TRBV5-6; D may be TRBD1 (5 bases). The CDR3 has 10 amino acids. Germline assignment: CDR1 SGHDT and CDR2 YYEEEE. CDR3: CASSYPLRQF. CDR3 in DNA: TGTGCCAGCAGCTACCCGCTAAGACAGTTC.

The CDR3 loop reads CASSQVSRRSYNEQFF. The CDR3 region has the DNA TGCGCCAGCAGCCAGGTGTCCCGGAGGTCTTACAATGAGCAGTTCTTC. This chain links TRBV4-1 with TRBJ2-1; D is possibly TRBD2 (5 bases). Germline V lookup: CDR1 MGHRA, CDR2 YSYEKL. Deletions cut 3 bases from V and 4 bases from J, with 16 bases between. This CDR3 comprises 16 residues.

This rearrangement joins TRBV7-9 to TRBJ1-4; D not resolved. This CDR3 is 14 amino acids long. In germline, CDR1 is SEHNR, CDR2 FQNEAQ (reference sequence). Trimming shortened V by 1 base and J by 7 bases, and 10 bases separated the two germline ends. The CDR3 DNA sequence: TGTGCCAGCAGCTTAGGGCAGTCGGGTGAAAAACTGTTTTTT. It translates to CASSLGQSGEKLFF.

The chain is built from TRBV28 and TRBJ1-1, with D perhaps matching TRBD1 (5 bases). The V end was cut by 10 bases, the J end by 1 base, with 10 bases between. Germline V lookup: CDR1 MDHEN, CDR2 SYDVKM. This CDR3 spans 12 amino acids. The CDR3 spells CAIQDRNTEAFF. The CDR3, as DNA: TGTGCCATCCAAGACAGGAACACTGAAGCTTTCTTT.

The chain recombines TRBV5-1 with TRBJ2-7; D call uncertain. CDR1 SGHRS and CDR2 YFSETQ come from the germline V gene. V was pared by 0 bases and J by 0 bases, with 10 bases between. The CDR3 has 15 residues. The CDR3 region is CASSLASGSSYEQYF. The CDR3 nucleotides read TGCGCCAGCAGCTTGGCATCAGGAAGCTCCTACGAGCAGTACTTC.

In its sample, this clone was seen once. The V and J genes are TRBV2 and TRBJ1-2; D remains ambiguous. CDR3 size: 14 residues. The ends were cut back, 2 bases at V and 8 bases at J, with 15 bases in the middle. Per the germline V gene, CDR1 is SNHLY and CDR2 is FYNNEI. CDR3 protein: CASSEYPPARGYTF. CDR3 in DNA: TGTGCCAGCAGTGAATACCCCCCGGCGAGGGGCTACACCTTC.

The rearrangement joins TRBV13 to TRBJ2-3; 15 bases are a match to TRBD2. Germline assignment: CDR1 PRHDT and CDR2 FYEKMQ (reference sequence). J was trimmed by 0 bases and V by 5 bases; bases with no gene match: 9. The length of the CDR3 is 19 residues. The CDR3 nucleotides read TGTGCCAGCAGCGCCGGACTAGCGGGGGGGAAGACTAGCACAGATACGCAGTATTTT. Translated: CASSAGLAGGKTSTDTQYF.

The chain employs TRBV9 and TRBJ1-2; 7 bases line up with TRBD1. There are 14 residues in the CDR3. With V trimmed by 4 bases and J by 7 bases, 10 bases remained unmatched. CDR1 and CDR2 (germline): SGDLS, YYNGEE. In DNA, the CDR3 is TGTGCCAGCAGCTCAGGGGGAGGAGTCTTTGGCTACACCTTC. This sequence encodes CASSSGGGVFGYTF.

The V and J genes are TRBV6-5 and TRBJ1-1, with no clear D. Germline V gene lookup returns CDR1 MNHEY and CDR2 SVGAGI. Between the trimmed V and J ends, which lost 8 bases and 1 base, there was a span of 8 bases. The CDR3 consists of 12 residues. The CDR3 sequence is CASSAGNTEAFF. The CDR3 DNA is TGTGCCAGCTCCGCGGGGAACACTGAAGCTTTCTTT.

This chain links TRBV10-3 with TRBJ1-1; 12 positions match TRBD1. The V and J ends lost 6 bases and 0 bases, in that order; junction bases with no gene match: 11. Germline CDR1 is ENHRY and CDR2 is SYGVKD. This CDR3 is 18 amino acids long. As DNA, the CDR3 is TGTGCCATCAGGGCCGGGACAGGGGGCTCAGTAGTGAACACTGAAGCTTTCTTT. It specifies CAIRAGTGGSVVNTEAFF.

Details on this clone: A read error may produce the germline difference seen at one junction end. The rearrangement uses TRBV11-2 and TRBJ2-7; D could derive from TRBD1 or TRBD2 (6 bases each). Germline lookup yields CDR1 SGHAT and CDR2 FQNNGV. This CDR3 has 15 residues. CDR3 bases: TGTGCCAGCAGTTTAGGGGGGCCGATGATCTACGAGCAGTACTTC. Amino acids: CASSLGGPMIYEQYF.

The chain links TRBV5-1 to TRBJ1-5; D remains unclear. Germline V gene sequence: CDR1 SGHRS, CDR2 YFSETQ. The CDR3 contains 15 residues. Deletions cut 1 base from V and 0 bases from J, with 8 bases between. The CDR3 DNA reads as TGCGCCAGCAGCTTGATGGGCAGTAGCAATCAGCCCCAGCATTTT. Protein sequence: CASSLMGSSNQPQHF.

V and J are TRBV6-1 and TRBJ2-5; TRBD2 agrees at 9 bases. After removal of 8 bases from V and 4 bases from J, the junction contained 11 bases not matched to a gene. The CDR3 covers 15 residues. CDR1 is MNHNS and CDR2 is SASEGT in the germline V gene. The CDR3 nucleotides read TGTGCCAGCCGGATGGGTAGCGGGGGAAGAGAGACCCAGTACTTC. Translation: CASRMGSGGRETQYF.

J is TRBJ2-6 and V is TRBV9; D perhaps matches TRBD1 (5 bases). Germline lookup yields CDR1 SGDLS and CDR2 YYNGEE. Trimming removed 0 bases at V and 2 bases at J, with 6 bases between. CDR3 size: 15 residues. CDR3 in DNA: TGTGCCAGCAGCGTAGTAGGGGCTGGGGCCAACGTCCTGACTTTC. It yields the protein CASSVVGAGANVLTF.

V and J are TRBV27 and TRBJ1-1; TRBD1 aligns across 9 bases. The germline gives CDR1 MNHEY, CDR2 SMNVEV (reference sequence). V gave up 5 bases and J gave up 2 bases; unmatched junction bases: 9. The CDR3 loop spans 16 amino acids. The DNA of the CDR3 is TGTGCCAGCAGTCCGCGGACAGGGGTCCTTAACACTGAAGCTTTCTTT. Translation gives CASSPRTGVLNTEAFF.

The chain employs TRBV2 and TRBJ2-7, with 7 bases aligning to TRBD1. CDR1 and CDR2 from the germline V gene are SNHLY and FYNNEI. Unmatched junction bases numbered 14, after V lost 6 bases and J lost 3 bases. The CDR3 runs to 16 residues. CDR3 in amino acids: CASSALPGTDYYEQYF. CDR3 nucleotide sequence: TGTGCCAGCAGCGCCCTTCCGGGGACAGATTACTACGAGCAGTACTTC. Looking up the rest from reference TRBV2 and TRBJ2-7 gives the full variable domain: EPEVTQTPSHQVTQMGQEVILRCVPISNHLYFYWYRQILGQKVEFLVSFYNNEISEKSEIFDDQFSVERPDGSNFTLKIRSTKLEDSAMYFCASSALPGTDYYEQYFGPGTRLTVT.

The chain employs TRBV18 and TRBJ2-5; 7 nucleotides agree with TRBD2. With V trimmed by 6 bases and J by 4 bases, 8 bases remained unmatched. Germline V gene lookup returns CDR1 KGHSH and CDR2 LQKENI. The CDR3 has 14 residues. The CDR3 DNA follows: TGTGCCAGCTCCCTTTTCAGCGGGGCAGAGACCCAGTACTTC. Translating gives CASSLFSGAETQYF.

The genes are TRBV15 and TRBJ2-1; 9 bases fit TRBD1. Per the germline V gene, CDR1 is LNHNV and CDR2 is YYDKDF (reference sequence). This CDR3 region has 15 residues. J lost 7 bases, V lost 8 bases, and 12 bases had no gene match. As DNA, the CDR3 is TGTGCCACCTACGACTTCGGGACAGGGAGAAATGAGCAGTTCTTC. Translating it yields CATYDFGTGRNEQFF.

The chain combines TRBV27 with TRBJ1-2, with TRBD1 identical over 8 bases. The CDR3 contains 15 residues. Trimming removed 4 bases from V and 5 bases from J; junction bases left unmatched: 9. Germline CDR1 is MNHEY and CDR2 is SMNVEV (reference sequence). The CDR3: CASSSPGGVGYGYTF. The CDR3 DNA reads TGTGCCAGCAGTTCCCCAGGGGGCGTGGGGTATGGCTACACCTTC.

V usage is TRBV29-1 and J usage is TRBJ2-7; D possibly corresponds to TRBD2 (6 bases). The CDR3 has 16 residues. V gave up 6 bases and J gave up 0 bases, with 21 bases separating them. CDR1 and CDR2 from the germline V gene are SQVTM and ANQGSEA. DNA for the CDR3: TGCAGCGTCGGGCGACTTGGGCGGGACGCCTCCTACGAGCAGTACTTC. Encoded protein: CSVGRLGRDASYEQYF.

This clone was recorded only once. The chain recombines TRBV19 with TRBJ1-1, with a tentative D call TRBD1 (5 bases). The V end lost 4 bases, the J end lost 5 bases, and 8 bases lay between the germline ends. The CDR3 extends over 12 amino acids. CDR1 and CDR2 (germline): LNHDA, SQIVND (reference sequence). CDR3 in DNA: TGTGCCAGTAGTAGGCAGGGAACTGAAGCTTTCTTT. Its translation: CASSRQGTEAFF.

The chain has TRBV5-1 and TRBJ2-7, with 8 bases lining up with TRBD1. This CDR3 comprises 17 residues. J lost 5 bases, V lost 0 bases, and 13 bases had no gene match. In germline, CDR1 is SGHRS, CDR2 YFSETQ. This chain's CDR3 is CASSLEPTGGSGHEQYF. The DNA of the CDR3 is TGCGCCAGCAGCTTGGAACCTACAGGGGGATCGGGCCACGAGCAGTACTTC. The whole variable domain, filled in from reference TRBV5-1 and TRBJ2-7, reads KAGVTQTPRYLIKTRGQQVTLSCSPISGHRSVSWYQQTPGQGLQFLFEYFSETQRNKGNFPGRFSGRQFSNSRSEMNVSTLELGDSALYLCASSLEPTGGSGHEQYFGPGTRLTVT.

CDR3 protein: CASSEVGGTSTDTQYF. For the CDR3, the DNA is TGTGCCAGCAGTGAGGTCGGGGGGACTAGCACAGATACGCAGTATTTT. This chain joins TRBV25-1 and TRBJ2-3; 7 bases are a match to TRBD2. V gave up 3 bases and J gave up 0 bases; unmatched junction bases: 6. Germline lookup yields CDR1 MGHDK and CDR2 SYGVNS. The CDR3 sequence is 16 residues long.

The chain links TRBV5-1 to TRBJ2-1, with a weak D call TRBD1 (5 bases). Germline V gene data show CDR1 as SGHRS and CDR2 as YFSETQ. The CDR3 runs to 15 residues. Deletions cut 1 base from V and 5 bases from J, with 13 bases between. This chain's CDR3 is CASSLSQGRNNEQFF. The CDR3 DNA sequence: TGCGCCAGCAGCTTGTCCCAGGGAAGGAACAATGAGCAGTTCTTC.